The rows below give T cell receptor beta chains drawn from one sample of a study of cytomegalovirus exposure and HLA in healthy donors. Sequenced by immunoSEQ multiplex PCR; TCRdb stores in-frame clones only, minus some. The table includes about 110,000 clones, around 87% detected once. Sequenced material: PBMCs. The receptors derive from a woman aged 25-40 years in good health and CMV-seropositive. Both conserved end residues are part of each CDR3. Fields, in order: J gene, clone size, V gene, D gene, CDR3 DNA, CDR3 protein. D genes are given only for firm matches. A row's size may be missing; if present it is once, few, many or a size class.

j_call: TRBJ2-1
clone_size: NA
v_call: TRBV7-3
d_call: TRBD2
cdr3_nt: TGTGCCAGCAGCTCCACTAGCGGGAGGGCCAAAGAGCAGTTCTTC
cdr3_aa: CASSSTSGRAKEQFF

j_call: TRBJ1-5
clone_size: NA
v_call: TRBV7-2
d_call: NA
cdr3_nt: TGTGCCAGCAGCTTAGTCATGAATCAGCCCCAGCATTTT
cdr3_aa: CASSLVMNQPQHF

j_call: TRBJ1-4
clone_size: NA
v_call: TRBV7-8
d_call: NA
cdr3_nt: TGTGCCAGCAGCTACCGGGACATAAATGAAAAACTGTTTTTT
cdr3_aa: CASSYRDINEKLFF

j_call: TRBJ1-2
clone_size: once
v_call: TRBV10-1
d_call: TRBD1
cdr3_nt: TGCGCCAGCAGTGAAGTAGGGGTGGACAGGGGGCTTCGGAATGGCTACACCTTC
cdr3_aa: CASSEVGVDRGLRNGYTF

j_call: TRBJ2-1
clone_size: NA
v_call: TRBV28
d_call: TRBD2
cdr3_nt: TGTGCCAGCAGTCCACTAGCGGGAGGGCCGGGTGAGCAGTTCTTC
cdr3_aa: CASSPLAGGPGEQFF

j_call: TRBJ1-1
clone_size: NA
v_call: TRBV10-2
d_call: TRBD1
cdr3_nt: TGCGCCAGCAGACAGGGGGCTGTTACTGAAGCTTTCTTT
cdr3_aa: CASRQGAVTEAFF

j_call: TRBJ2-5
clone_size: NA
v_call: TRBV6-6
d_call: TRBD1
cdr3_nt: TGTGCCAGCAGTCCCGACAGGGGGAGGAAGACCCAGTACTTC
cdr3_aa: CASSPDRGRKTQYF

j_call: TRBJ1-1
clone_size: NA
v_call: TRBV29-1
d_call: TRBD1
cdr3_nt: TGCAGCGTCGTCCCTTACAGGGGTGATGAAGCTTTCTTT
cdr3_aa: CSVVPYRGDEAFF

j_call: TRBJ2-7
clone_size: NA
v_call: TRBV7-7
d_call: NA
cdr3_nt: TGTGCTAGCAGCTTAAGGCAGGGCTACGAGCAGTACTTC
cdr3_aa: CASSLRQGYEQYF

j_call: TRBJ2-6
clone_size: NA
v_call: TRBV29-1
d_call: NA
cdr3_nt: TGCAGCGTTGGGGGCACTGGGGCCAACGTCCTGACTTTC
cdr3_aa: CSVGGTGANVLTF

j_call: TRBJ2-3
clone_size: NA
v_call: TRBV6-4
d_call: TRBD2
cdr3_nt: TGTGCCAGCAGTGAGGGACTAGCGGGGGGGCCAGATACGCAGTATTTT
cdr3_aa: CASSEGLAGGPDTQYF

j_call: TRBJ2-2
clone_size: NA
v_call: TRBV9
d_call: NA
cdr3_nt: TGTGCCAGCAGCGTAGCTATGAGCGCCGGGGAGCTGTTTTTT
cdr3_aa: CASSVAMSAGELFF

j_call: TRBJ2-2
clone_size: NA
v_call: TRBV9
d_call: TRBD2
cdr3_nt: TGTGCCAGCAGCCCCTTTGCGGGAGGGCCGTCCACCGGGGAGCTGTTTTTT
cdr3_aa: CASSPFAGGPSTGELFF

j_call: TRBJ2-5
clone_size: once
v_call: TRBV5-1
d_call: NA
cdr3_nt: TGCGCCAGCAGCTTGTATACCGCGCCAGGAGAGACCCAGTACTTC
cdr3_aa: CASSLYTAPGETQYF

j_call: TRBJ2-2
clone_size: NA
v_call: TRBV11-3
d_call: NA
cdr3_nt: TGTGCCAGCAGCTTGTTGAGGGGAGGAGACACCGGGGAGCTGTTTTTT
cdr3_aa: CASSLLRGGDTGELFF

j_call: TRBJ2-1
clone_size: NA
v_call: TRBV19
d_call: NA
cdr3_nt: TGTGCCAGTAAGGCGGGAAATGAGCAGTTCTTC
cdr3_aa: CASKAGNEQFF

j_call: TRBJ2-1
clone_size: NA
v_call: TRBV7-2
d_call: NA
cdr3_nt: TGTGCCAGCAGCCCAGGACTAAGCGCTAATGAGCAGTTCTTC
cdr3_aa: CASSPGLSANEQFF

j_call: TRBJ1-2
clone_size: NA
v_call: TRBV7-9
d_call: TRBD1
cdr3_nt: TGTGCCAGCTTCTCCCGGACAGGGACCGGCTACACCTTC
cdr3_aa: CASFSRTGTGYTF

j_call: TRBJ2-7
clone_size: NA
v_call: TRBV9
d_call: NA
cdr3_nt: TGTGCCAGCAGCGTATCCCTCACTCGGGACACGCTATACGAGCAGTACTTC
cdr3_aa: CASSVSLTRDTLYEQYF